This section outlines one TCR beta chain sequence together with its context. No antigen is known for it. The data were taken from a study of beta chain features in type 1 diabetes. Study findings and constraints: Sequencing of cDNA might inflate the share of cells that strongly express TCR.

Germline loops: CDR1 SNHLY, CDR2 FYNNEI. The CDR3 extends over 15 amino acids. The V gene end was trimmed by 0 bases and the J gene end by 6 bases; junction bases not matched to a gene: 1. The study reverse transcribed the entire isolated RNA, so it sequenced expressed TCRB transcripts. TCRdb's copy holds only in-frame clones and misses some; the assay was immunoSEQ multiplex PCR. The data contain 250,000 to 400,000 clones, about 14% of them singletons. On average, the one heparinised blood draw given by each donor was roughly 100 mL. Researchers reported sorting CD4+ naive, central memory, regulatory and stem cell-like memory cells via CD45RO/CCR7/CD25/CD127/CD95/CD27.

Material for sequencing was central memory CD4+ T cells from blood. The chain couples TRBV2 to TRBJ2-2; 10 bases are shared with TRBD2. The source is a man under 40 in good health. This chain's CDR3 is CASSEAGLASGELFF. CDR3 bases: TGTGCCAGCAGTGAAGCGGGACTAGCGTCCGGGGAGCTGTTTTTT.